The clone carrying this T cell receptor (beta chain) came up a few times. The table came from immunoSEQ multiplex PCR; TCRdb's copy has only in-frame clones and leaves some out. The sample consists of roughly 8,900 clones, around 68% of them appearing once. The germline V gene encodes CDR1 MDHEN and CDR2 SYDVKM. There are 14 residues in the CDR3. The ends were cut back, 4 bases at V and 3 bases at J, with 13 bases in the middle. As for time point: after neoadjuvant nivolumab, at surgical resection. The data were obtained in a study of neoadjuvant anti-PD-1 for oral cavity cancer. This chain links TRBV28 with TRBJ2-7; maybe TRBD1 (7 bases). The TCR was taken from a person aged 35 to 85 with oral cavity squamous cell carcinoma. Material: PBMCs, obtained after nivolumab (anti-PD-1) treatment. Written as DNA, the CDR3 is TGTGCCAGCAGTTCCCACAGGGGAGGCTACGAGCAGTACTTC. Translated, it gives CASSSHRGGYEQYF.